This entry is about one T cell receptor beta chain. Sequence at one end of the junction differs from germline and may be a read error. These data come from a study of T-cell reconstitution after alpha-beta-depleted transplantation in children. It was with unique molecular identifiers that the TCRbeta library was prepared. From the PCR reads, TCRdb called clonotypes with MiXCR, one entry per CDR3 protein. Of some 490,000 distinct CDR3 sequences in the sample, around 12% were seen once. CDR3 length: 15 amino acids. Germline V gene data show CDR1 as SGHTA and CDR2 as FQGNSA. The TCR originated in a human donor who donated a stem cell graft to a child with combined immunodeficiency. Sequences were derived from PBMCs from the stem cell graft donor, sampled from the stem cell graft. The genes are TRBV7-2 and TRBJ2-7, with 10 bases fitting TRBD1. The CDR3 coding sequence is TGTGCCAGCAGCCTAGCGCCGGGACAGGGGCGTGAGCAGTACTTC. This gives the protein CASSLAPGQGREQYF.